This T cell receptor beta chain was identified during a study of T and B cells in COVID-19 patients. About the research overall: At median age 34 years, recovered patients were younger than active-infection patients at about 62. Study results and limitations: Symptomatic-phase blood samples from mildly ill patients and early samples from severe cases were scarce. There were about 2,500 TCR clusters exclusive to the recovered cohort, fewer than 35 with low generation probability.

Germline V gives CDR1 DFQATT, CDR2 SNEGSKA (reference sequence). Between the trimmed V and J ends, which lost 5 bases and 6 bases, there was a span of 17 bases. This CDR3 has 13 residues. This clonotype was seen a few times. Antigen specificity is unknown. Each TRB amplification used roughly 240-550 ng of genomic DNA from blood. TRB rearrangements were amplified by multiplex PCR with BIOMED2 TRB-A/B primers. Via MiXCR, TCRdb re-called the multiplex PCR reads, giving one row per CDR3 protein. The sample includes about 13,000 distinct CDR3 sequences, around 25% of them seen just once. V is TRBV20-1 and J is TRBJ2-7; D remains unclear. This receptor was obtained from a human donor who had recovered from COVID-19. Sequencing input: blood. Here the CDR3 reads CSAYGPYPSEQYF. The DNA for the CDR3 is TGCAGTGCTTATGGACCCTATCCCTCCGAGCAGTACTTC.